This T cell receptor (beta chain) derives from a study of HIV-infected patients and healthy controls. Roughly three months, about 14 weeks, into antiretroviral therapy, follow-up blood was collected. No cell fractionation was done, so the repertoire covers all unsorted peripheral blood T cells. Alpha and beta constant-region primers primed reverse transcription of 400 to 500 ng RNA. Alpha and beta chain libraries were made separately by chain-specific third strand synthesis with multiplexing indices. In TCRdb, the 5' RACE reads were re-called with MiXCR into one record per CDR3 protein. The sample lists some 7,400 distinct CDR3 sequences; roughly 6.3% were seen once. Concerning this clonotype itself: As yet, its antigen is unknown. Since the library was made to target alpha chains, this beta chain is a stray read and its abundance is not meaningful.

The study, taken as a whole, reports: Untreated HIV+ repertoires had roughly threefold fewer distinct CDR3s and lower Shannon diversity than healthy controls.

CDR1 is SEHNR and CDR2 is FQNEAQ in the germline V gene (reference sequence). The CDR3 is 15 residues long. Trimming shortened V by 5 bases and J by 1 base, and 11 bases separated the two germline ends. Sequencing was performed on blood, taken during antiretroviral therapy. The origin of this receptor is an adult with HIV infection. This chain links TRBV7-9 with TRBJ2-2; D might be TRBD1 (6 bases). In nucleotides, the CDR3 is TGTGCCAGCAGCCCGAGGGACAAGAACACCGGGGAGCTGTTTTTT. Its protein product is CASSPRDKNTGELFF.